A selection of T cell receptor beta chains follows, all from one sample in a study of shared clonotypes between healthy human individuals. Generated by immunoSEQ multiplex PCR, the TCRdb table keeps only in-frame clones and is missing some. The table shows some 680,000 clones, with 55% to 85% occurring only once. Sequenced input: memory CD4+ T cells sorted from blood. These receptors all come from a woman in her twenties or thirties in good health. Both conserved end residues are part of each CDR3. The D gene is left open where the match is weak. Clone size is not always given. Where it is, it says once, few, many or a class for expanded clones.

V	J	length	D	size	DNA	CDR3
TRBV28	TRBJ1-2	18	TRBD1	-	TGTGCCAGCAGTTTATACCGGGACAGGGGGCGTGCTAACTATGGCTACACCTTC	CASSLYRDRGRANYGYTF
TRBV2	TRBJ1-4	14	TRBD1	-	TGTGCCAGCAGGACCCCAGGACAGGGCGAAAAACTGTTTTTT	CASRTPGQGEKLFF
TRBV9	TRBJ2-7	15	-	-	TGTGCCAGCAGCGTAGATCCAGGAAGCTCCTACGAGCAGTACTTC	CASSVDPGSSYEQYF
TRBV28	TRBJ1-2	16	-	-	TGTGCCAGCTCATCGAGCGGGGGGGTACGAAACTATGGCTACACCTTC	CASSSSGGVRNYGYTF
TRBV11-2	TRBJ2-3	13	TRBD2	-	TGTGCCAGCAGTAGCGGGTATGAAGATACGCAGTATTTT	CASSSGYEDTQYF
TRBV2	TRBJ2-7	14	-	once	TGTGCCAGCAGTACACAGGGCAGCTCCTACGAGCAGTACTTC	CASSTQGSSYEQYF
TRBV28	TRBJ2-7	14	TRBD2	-	TGTGCCAGCAGTCTCCCGGGACTACCCTACGAGCAGTACTTC	CASSLPGLPYEQYF
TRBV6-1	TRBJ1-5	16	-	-	TGTGCCAGCAGTGAAGCGCGGTTAAGGGGTAATCAGCCCCAGCATTTT	CASSEARLRGNQPQHF
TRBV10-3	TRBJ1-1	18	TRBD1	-	TGTGCCATCAGCCACCGCTTCACAGGGGAGGGTAGGAACACTGAAGCTTTCTTT	CAISHRFTGEGRNTEAFF
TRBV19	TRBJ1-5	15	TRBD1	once	TGTGCCAGTAGGGACAGGGGTTCGAGCAATCAGCCCCAGCATTTT	CASRDRGSSNQPQHF
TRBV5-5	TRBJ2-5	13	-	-	TGTGCCAGCAGCTCCCCTCAGTCGGTCAGGGCTAACTTC	CASSSPQSVRANF
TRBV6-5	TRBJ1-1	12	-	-	TGTGCCAGCATGGGGCGGGGGAGGTGGACTTTCTTT	CASMGRGRWTFF
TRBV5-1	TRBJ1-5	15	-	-	TGCGCCAGCAGCTTGGTTTCTGGGGCCAATCAGCCCCAGCATTTT	CASSLVSGANQPQHF
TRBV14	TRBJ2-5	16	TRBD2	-	TGTGCCAGCAGCCAAATAATAGCGGGAGGTAGAGAGACCCAGTACTTC	CASSQIIAGGRETQYF
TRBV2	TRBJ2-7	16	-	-	TGTGCCAGCAGTGACGGAAGGGGGGGAAATCCCTACGAGCAGTACTTC	CASSDGRGGNPYEQYF
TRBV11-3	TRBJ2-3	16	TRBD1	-	TGTGCCAGCAGCCCCGGACAGGTGACAAGCACAGATACGCAGTATTTT	CASSPGQVTSTDTQYF
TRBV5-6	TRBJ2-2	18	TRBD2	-	TGTGCCAGCAGCTTGGATGGACTAGCGGGAGCGCGACCCGGGGAGCTGTTTTTT	CASSLDGLAGARPGELFF
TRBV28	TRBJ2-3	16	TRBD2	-	TGTGCCAGCAGTTTGTTCGGGGCGGGAGGAGGAGATACGCAGTATTTT	CASSLFGAGGGDTQYF